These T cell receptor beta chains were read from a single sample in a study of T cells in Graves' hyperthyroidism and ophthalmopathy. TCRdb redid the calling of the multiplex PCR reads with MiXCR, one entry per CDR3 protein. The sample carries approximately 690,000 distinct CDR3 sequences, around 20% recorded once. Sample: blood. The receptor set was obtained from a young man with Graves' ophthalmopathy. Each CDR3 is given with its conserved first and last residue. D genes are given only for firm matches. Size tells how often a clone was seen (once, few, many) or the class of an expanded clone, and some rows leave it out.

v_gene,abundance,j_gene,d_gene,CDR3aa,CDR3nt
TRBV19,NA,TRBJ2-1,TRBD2,CASSETSGRIGGYNEQFF,TGTGCCAGTAGCGAGACTAGCGGGAGAATCGGGGGGTACAATGAGCAGTTCTTC
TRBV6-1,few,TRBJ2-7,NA,CASSAHEQYF,TGTGCCAGCAGTGCTCACGAGCAGTACTTC
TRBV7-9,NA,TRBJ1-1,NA,CASSQNTNTEAFF,TGTGCCAGCAGCCAAAATACGAACACTGAAGCTTTCTTT
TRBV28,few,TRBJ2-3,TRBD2,CASRLRGNTDTQYF,TGTGCCAGCAGATTGCGGGGGAACACAGATACGCAGTATTTT
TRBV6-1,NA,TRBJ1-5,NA,CASTNPGGGRPQHF,TGTGCCAGCACAAACCCCGGGGGAGGGAGGCCCCAGCATTTT
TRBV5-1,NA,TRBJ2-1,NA,CASSLGGTRGAYNEQFF,TGCGCCAGCAGCTTGGGGGGTACTAGGGGGGCGTACAATGAGCAGTTCTTC
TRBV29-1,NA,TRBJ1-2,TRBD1,CSVRQGNGYTF,TGCAGCGTTAGACAGGGAAACGGCTACACCTTC
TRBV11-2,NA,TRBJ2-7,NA,CASSLDERTYEQYF,TGTGCCAGCAGCTTAGATGAGCGGACCTACGAGCAGTACTTC
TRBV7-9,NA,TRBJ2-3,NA,CASSLLESTDTQYF,TGTGCCAGCAGCTTATTGGAAAGCACAGATACGCAGTATTTT
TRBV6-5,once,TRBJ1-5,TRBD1,CASSSMTGGWNQPHHF,TGTGCCAGCAGTTCAATGACAGGGGGTTGGAATCAGCCCCATCATTTT
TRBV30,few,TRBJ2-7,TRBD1,CAWGTGNYEQYF,TGTGCCTGGGGGACAGGGAACTACGAGCAGTACTTC
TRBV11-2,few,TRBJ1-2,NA,CASSREGLNYGYTF,TGTGCCAGCAGCAGGGAGGGGCTTAACTATGGCTACACCTTC
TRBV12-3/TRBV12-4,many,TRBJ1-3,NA,CASSLPSGNTIYF,TGTGCCAGCAGCCTACCCTCTGGAAACACCATATATTTT
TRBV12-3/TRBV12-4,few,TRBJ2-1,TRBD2,CASRRLAGPDNEQFF,TGTGCCAGCCGCCGTCTAGCGGGGCCCGACAATGAGCAGTTCTTC
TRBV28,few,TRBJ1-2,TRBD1,CASSSTGGGYTF,TGTGCCAGCAGCTCAACAGGGGGGGGCTACACCTTC
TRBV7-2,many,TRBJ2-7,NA,CASSSTGTSLSYEQYF,TGTGCCAGCAGCTCCACCGGGACTTCCTTGTCCTACGAGCAGTACTTC
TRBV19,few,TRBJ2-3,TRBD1,CASNPGQGTDTQYF,TGTGCCAGTAACCCGGGACAGGGCACAGATACGCAGTATTTT
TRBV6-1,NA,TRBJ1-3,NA,CASAHLSDTIYF,TGTGCCAGCGCCCACTTATCCGACACCATATATTTT
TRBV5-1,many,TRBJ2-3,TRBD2,CASSLGTSGMADTQYF,TGCGCCAGCAGCTTGGGGACTAGCGGGATGGCAGATACGCAGTATTTT
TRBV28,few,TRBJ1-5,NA,CASSGGLSNQPQHF,TGTGCCAGCAGTGGAGGGCTTAGCAATCAGCCCCAGCATTTT
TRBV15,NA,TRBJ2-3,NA,CATSRVRTTAGGGRDTQYF,TGTGCCACCAGCAGAGTGCGAACTACCGCTGGGGGAGGTCGGGATACGCAGTATTTT
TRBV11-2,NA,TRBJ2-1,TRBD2,CASSSGLAGGYEQFF,TGTGCCAGCAGCTCCGGACTAGCGGGAGGATATGAGCAGTTCTTC
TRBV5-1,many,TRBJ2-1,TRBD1,CVSSDRVHNEQFF,TGCGTCTCCTCCGACAGGGTCCACAATGAGCAGTTCTTC
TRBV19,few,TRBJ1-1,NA,CASSINVYTEAFF,TGTGCCAGTAGTATCAACGTGTACACTGAAGCTTTCTTT
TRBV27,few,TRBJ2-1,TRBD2,CASSSRLADFLGEQFF,TGTGCCAGCAGTTCTAGACTAGCGGACTTCCTAGGTGAGCAGTTCTTC
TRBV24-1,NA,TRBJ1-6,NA,CATSDWVTGGNSPLHF,TGTGCCACCAGTGATTGGGTGACAGGAGGAAATTCACCCCTCCACTTT
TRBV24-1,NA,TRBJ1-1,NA,CATTGQMNTEAFF,TGTGCCACCACAGGACAAATGAACACTGAAGCTTTCTTT
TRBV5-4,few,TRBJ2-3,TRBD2,CASSLSQREGRTDTQYF,TGTGCCAGCAGCTTGTCCCAGCGGGAGGGCCGGACAGATACGCAGTATTTT
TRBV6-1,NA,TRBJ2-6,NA,CAGAIIASGANVLTF,TGTGCCGGGGCGATAATTGCGTCTGGGGCCAACGTCCTGACTTTC
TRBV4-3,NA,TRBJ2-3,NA,CASSPSGRQLGTQYF,TGCGCCAGCAGCCCGTCGGGCAGGCAACTGGGTACGCAGTATTTT
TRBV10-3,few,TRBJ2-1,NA,CAISEWEHEQFF,TGTGCCATCAGTGAGTGGGAGCATGAGCAGTTCTTC
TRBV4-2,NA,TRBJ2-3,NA,CASSPDGQDTQYF,TGTGCCAGCAGCCCTGACGGACAGGATACGCAGTATTTT
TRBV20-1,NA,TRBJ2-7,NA,CSARANRGGANEQYF,TGCAGTGCTAGAGCCAACCGGGGCGGGGCCAATGAGCAGTACTTC
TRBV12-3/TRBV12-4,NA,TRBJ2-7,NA,CASSLAGQTSYEQYF,TGTGCCAGCAGTTTAGCGGGACAAACCTCCTACGAGCAGTACTTC
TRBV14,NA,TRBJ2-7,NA,CASSPGRGGAYEQYF,TGTGCCAGCAGCCCAGGAAGGGGGGGAGCCTACGAGCAGTACTTC
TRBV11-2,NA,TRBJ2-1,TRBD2,CASSLDAGTSVQSEFF,TGTGCCAGCAGCTTAGACGCCGGGACTAGCGTCCAATCGGAGTTCTTC
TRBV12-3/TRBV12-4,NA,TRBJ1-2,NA,CASRYGAYGYTF,TGTGCCAGCAGATACGGCGCCTATGGCTACACCTTC
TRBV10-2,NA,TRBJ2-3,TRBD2,CASSGSLADTSSTDTQYF,TGCGCCAGCAGTGGTTCCCTAGCGGATACCTCTAGCACAGATACGCAGTATTTT
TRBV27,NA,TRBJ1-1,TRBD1,CASRAQNRGEAFF,TGTGCCAGCAGAGCCCAAAACAGGGGTGAAGCTTTCTTT
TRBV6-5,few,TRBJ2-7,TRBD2,CASSFYLREAITYEQYF,TGTGCCAGCAGTTTCTACCTACGGGAGGCTATAACCTACGAGCAGTACTTC
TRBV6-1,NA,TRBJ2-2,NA,CASAAPSTTGELFF,TGTGCCAGCGCTGCCCCCTCCACCACCGGGGAGCTGTTTTTT
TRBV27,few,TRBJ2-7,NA,CAIRNEQYF,TGTGCCATCCGTAACGAGCAGTACTTC
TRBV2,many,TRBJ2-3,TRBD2,CASSGSSGKYITQYF,TGTGCCAGCAGTGGTTCCAGCGGGAAGTACATTACGCAGTATTTT
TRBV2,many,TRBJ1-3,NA,CASSVDGSSGNTIYF,TGTGCCAGCAGTGTGGACGGGAGCTCTGGAAACACCATATATTTT
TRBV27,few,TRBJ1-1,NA,CASNIAWGRGTEAFF,TGTGCCAGCAATATTGCCTGGGGGCGGGGGACTGAAGCTTTCTTT
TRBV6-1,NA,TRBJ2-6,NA,CASSGDRPNVLTF,TGTGCCAGCAGTGGCGACAGACCCAACGTCCTGACTTTC
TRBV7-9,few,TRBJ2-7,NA,CASSARSGTGFHEQYF,TGTGCCAGCAGCGCCCGTTCCGGGACCGGGTTCCACGAGCAGTACTTC
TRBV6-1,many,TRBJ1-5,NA,CASRVYSNQPQHF,TGTGCCAGCAGGGTCTATAGCAATCAGCCCCAGCATTTT
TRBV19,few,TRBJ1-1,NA,CASSFISTQGGTEAFF,TGTGCCAGTAGTTTCATATCAACACAGGGAGGGACTGAAGCTTTCTTT
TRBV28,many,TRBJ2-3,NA,CASSLGRISTDTQYF,TGTGCCAGCAGCCTCGGGCGGATAAGCACAGATACGCAGTATTTT
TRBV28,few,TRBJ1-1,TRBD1,CASSRGDRGTEAFF,TGTGCCAGCAGTAGGGGGGACAGGGGGACTGAAGCTTTCTTT
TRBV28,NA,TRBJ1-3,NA,CASSSPRVGTIGNTIYF,TGTGCCAGCAGTTCCCCGCGGGTAGGGACGATCGGAAACACCATATATTTT
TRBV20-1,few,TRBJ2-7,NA,CSASTRGVGEQYF,TGCAGTGCTAGCACCAGGGGAGTGGGTGAGCAGTACTTC
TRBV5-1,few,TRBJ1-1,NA,CASSLEITGTGVAFF,TGCGCCAGCAGCTTGGAAATAACAGGGACTGGTGTGGCTTTCTTT
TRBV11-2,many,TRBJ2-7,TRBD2,CASSPGTSGVREQYF,TGTGCCAGCAGCCCAGGGACTAGCGGGGTACGAGAGCAGTACTTC
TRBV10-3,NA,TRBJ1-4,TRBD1,CAISEGQGESTNEKLFF,TGTGCCATCAGTGAGGGACAGGGAGAATCAACTAATGAAAAACTGTTTTTT
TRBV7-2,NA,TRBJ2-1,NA,CASSLDELGAYVRFF,TGTGCCAGCAGCTTAGACGAGCTCGGGGCCTACGTTCGGTTCTTC
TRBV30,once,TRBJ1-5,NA,CAWSNGGYSNQPQHF,TGTGCCTGGAGTAATGGTGGGTATAGCAATCAGCCCCAGCATTTT
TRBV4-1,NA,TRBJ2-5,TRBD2,CASSQGSGGGFETQYF,TGCGCCAGCAGCCAAGGGTCCGGGGGGGGGTTTGAGACCCAGTACTTC